Listed here are 2 T cell receptor beta chains from one sample, sequenced in a study of blood T cell repertoires in COVID-19. The data were produced by immunoSEQ multiplex PCR, yet TCRdb's version contains in-frame clones alone and is incomplete. The table shows just over 250,000 clones, with roughly four fifths occurring only once. The specimen sequenced was PBMCs or T cells enriched from blood (not recorded which). These receptors were taken from a young man with acute COVID-19.

This chain connects TRBV15 to TRBJ1-5, with a possible D match to TRBD1 (5 bases). The V gene lost 1 base and the J gene lost 2 bases, with 6 bases spanning the gap. The germline gives CDR1 LNHNV, CDR2 YYDKDF (reference sequence). CDR3 length: 14 residues. As DNA, the CDR3 is TGTGCCACCAGCAGAGCCAGGGGCAATCAGCCCCAGCATTTT. Encoded protein: CATSRARGNQPQHF.

V gene TRBV27 combines with J gene TRBJ1-5; D is uncertain. Deletions cut 3 bases from V and 4 bases from J, with 4 bases between. The CDR3 contains 12 residues. Germline V lookup: CDR1 MNHEY, CDR2 SMNVEV (reference sequence). In nucleotides, the CDR3 is TGTGCCAGCAGTTTCCCAAATCAGCCCCAGCATTTT. Translating gives CASSFPNQPQHF.